In this sample, the clone carrying this T cell receptor beta chain turned up a few times. Its specificity is not known. TCRdb itself ran the 5' RACE reads through MiXCR, one entry per CDR3 protein. Of around 510,000 distinct CDR3 sequences in the sample, around 15% are singletons; the top ten hold more than 0.8%. This entry is derived from a study of identical twins. Study findings and constraints: Out-of-frame alpha sequences common to twins were enriched for low generation probability. Fewer insertions were carried by abundant cord blood beta clonotypes, but none was seen in memory repertoires. Twins shared beta out-of-frame sequences in excess, but this excess was weaker. Instead of following the same donors, the conclusions were based on cross-sectional statistical analysis.

This sample also appeared in a second study, on yellow fever vaccine responses in identical twins.

Source material: CD4+ T cells sorted from blood. This TCR was recovered from a woman under 30 in good health.

The CDR3: CASSPFRAGVYNEQFF. The CDR3 coding sequence is TGTGCCAGCAGCCCGTTCCGAGCGGGCGTCTACAATGAGCAGTTCTTC. J is TRBJ2-1 and V is TRBV2, with D possibly matching TRBD2 (6 bases). V was pared by 6 bases and J by 3 bases, with 18 bases between. Germline-derived CDR1 and CDR2 are SNHLY and FYNNEI. The CDR3 totals 16 residues.